This T cell receptor (beta chain) appears in the sequencing data of a study of T-cell reconstitution after alpha-beta-depleted transplantation in children (dated by TCRdb to between 2015 and 2016). With regard to the full study: Using TCR repertoire profiling, the study quantitatively followed how T-cell immune reconstitution unfolded in children after TCRalphabeta/CD19-depleted allogeneic hematopoietic cell transplantation. Broad study findings and their caveats: In some patients, the high TCRbeta diversity seen at day 60 was put down to recipient T cells and intrathymic progenitors that had survived conditioning. The apparently early recovery of alphabetaT-cell counts about two months after transplant reportedly depended on only several hundred rapidly expanded clones that came from non-depleted graft cells. The frequencies of hyperexpanded clones fell over the following months, and after one year, T-cell counts and TCRbeta diversity were mostly attributed to newly produced T cells.

This clonotype was seen ten or more times. It lacks a known antigen. Qualities for individual bases were not recorded, and no much larger clone is one base off. V is shortened by 5 bases, J by 2 bases, and the region joining them spans 5 bases. Looking up the germline V gene yields CDR1 SGHVS and CDR2 FNYEAQ. Taken from cysteine to phenylalanine, the CDR3 has 12 residues. The kept DNA is CDR3 alone, 36 bases in frame from the first base. Libraries were built with PCR. Reads for this sample came from an Illumina HiSeq 2500. Molecular barcoding was employed in the preparation of TCR libraries, with unique molecular identifiers being used to normalize TCRbeta repertoire quantification. TCRdb redid the processing of the public reads, applying fastp at Q25 and MiXCR, and retained in-frame beta chains. All rows with the same CDR3 protein become a single entry with the most common DNA and genes. In this sample the table shows around 450,000 distinct CDR3 sequences, under 12% of which occur a single time. The ten largest clones add up to just over 2% of the sample.

In the paper's terms, the treatment or condition label means: allogeneic hematopoietic cell transplantation with graft depleted of TCRalphabeta T cells and CD19 B cells. Transplant recipients were children who received TCRalphabeta/CD19-depleted allogeneic hematopoietic cell grafts. This chain joins TRBV7-6 to TRBJ2-3; the D gene is unclear. The source is a child aged 2-15 years with inherited bone marrow failure, due to receive a stem cell transplant. The input for sequencing was PBMCs, taken before TCRalphabeta/CD19-depleted stem cell transplant. The sequenced DNA is TGTGCCAGCAGCAAGCTCACAGATACGCAGTATTTT. Its product reads: CASSKLTDTQYF.